These 18 T cell receptor beta chains were all obtained from the same sample, sequenced in a study of PD-1 blockade in classical Hodgkin lymphoma. This table comes from immunoSEQ multiplex PCR, and its TCRdb copy is limited to in-frame clones, with some not included. Among over 10,000 clones, approximately 86% were seen once, and the ten largest hold 35% to 40%. Brentuximab vedotin exposure varied among the patients, all of whom had relapsed after autologous stem cell transplantation. This material consisted of peripheral blood mononuclear cells (PBMCs), taken at baseline. These receptors were collected from a human donor with classical Hodgkin lymphoma.

The chain combines TRBV30 with TRBJ2-1; a weak D match, TRBD2 (5 bases). The CDR3 spans 18 residues. CDR1 and CDR2 from the germline V gene are GTSNPN and SVGIG (reference sequence). V lost 2 bases and J 3 bases, leaving 23 bases between the germline ends. The CDR3 DNA follows: TGTGCCTGGAGTAGGAAACCCTCCACCCCTGGAGGCTACAATGAGCAGTTCTTC. Encoded protein: CAWSRKPSTPGGYNEQFF.

The genes are TRBV30 and TRBJ2-5; D is unresolved. Trimming took off 5 bases at V and 2 bases at J, with 6 bases between the two ends. The CDR3 is 11 residues long. Germline assignment: CDR1 GTSNPN and CDR2 SVGIG (reference sequence). The CDR3 nucleotides read TGTGCCTGGGAACCTCAAGAGACCCAGTACTTC. Protein: CAWEPQETQYF.

The chain has TRBV5-6 and TRBJ2-7; the match to TRBD2 covers 13 bases. CDR3 length: 15 residues. Germline trimming cut 5 bases from V and 3 bases from J; bases unmatched to any gene: 5. Germline CDR1 reads SGHDT; CDR2 reads YYEEEE. CDR3 amino acids: CASSLGLAGVYEQYF. The CDR3 nucleotides read TGTGCCAGCAGTCTTGGACTAGCGGGAGTCTACGAGCAGTACTTC. The full variable domain, with the rest looked up from reference TRBV5-6 and TRBJ2-7, is DAGVTQSPTHLIKTRGQQVTLRCSPKSGHDTVSWYQQALGQGPQFIFQYYEEEERQRGNFPDRFSGHQFPNYSSELNVNALLLGDSALYLCASSLGLAGVYEQYFGPGTRLTVT.

In this sample, this clone turned up once. The rearrangement links TRBV28 to TRBJ1-1; D uncertain. The CDR3 is made up of 13 amino acids. Germline V CDR1 and CDR2: MDHEN, SYDVKM. Trimming removed 3 bases at V and 7 bases at J, with 12 bases between. The CDR3 reads CASSFPSPYEAFF. CDR3 DNA: TGTGCCAGCAGTTTTCCAAGTCCCTATGAAGCTTTCTTT.

This chain joins TRBV10-3 and TRBJ2-7, with D unclear. CDR1 and CDR2 (germline): ENHRY, SYGVKD. V dropped 5 bases and J dropped 1 base, with 6 bases sitting between them. The CDR3 is 12 residues long. CDR3 nucleotides: TGTGCCATCAGTTCTTTTTCCTACGAGCAGTACTTC. It encodes CAISSFSYEQYF.

V is TRBV5-1 and J is TRBJ1-1; D is possibly TRBD1 (6 bases). The germline gives CDR1 SGHRS, CDR2 YFSETQ. This CDR3 comprises 17 residues. The V gene lost 2 bases and the J gene lost 2 bases, with 19 bases spanning the gap. The CDR3 here is CASSLRGMSRQNTEAFF. In DNA form, the CDR3 reads TGCGCCAGCAGCTTAAGGGGGATGTCGAGACAAAACACTGAAGCTTTCTTT.

The sample holds a few counts of this clone. The chain employs TRBV6-5 and TRBJ1-6; D remains ambiguous. Trimming removed 4 bases from V and 6 bases from J, with 13 bases in between. The germline gives CDR1 MNHEY, CDR2 SVGAGI. This CDR3 contains 15 residues. The CDR3 region has the DNA TGTGCCAGCAGTTCGGGAAACGCCGGTAATTCACCCCTCCACTTT. Translating it yields CASSSGNAGNSPLHF.

The table lists this clone with a few counts. The rearrangement joins TRBV4-2 to TRBJ2-1; the match to TRBD2 covers 10 bases. After removal of 3 bases from V and 7 bases from J, the junction contained 6 bases not matched to a gene. Germline V gene lookup returns CDR1 LGHNA and CDR2 YNFKEQ. The CDR3 length is 15 residues. CDR3 sequence: CASSQASGSVNEQFF. The CDR3 region has the DNA TGTGCCAGCAGCCAGGCTAGCGGGAGTGTAAATGAGCAGTTCTTC.

The chain carries TRBV18 and TRBJ1-2; no definite D call. V was trimmed by 6 bases and J by 4 bases, leaving 18 bases between them. The CDR3 sequence is 15 residues long. The germline V gene encodes CDR1 KGHSH and CDR2 LQKENI. CDR3 amino acids: CASSLRRAGSYGYTF. CDR3 bases: TGTGCCAGCTCTCTCCGGCGGGCGGGGAGCTATGGCTACACCTTC.

This clone has only one observation. The V and J genes are TRBV19 and TRBJ1-2; TRBD1 is a possible D gene (6 bases). The CDR3 spans 15 residues. Between the trimmed V and J ends, which lost 4 bases and 4 bases, there was a span of 16 bases. CDR1 and CDR2 (germline): LNHDA, SQIVND (reference sequence). The CDR3 DNA reads TGTGCCAGTAGTAGCGGGGGACACCTTATCTATGGCTACACCTTC. The encoded protein is CASSSGGHLIYGYTF.

The chain has TRBV2 and TRBJ1-2; 7 nucleotides align to TRBD1. Germline loops: CDR1 SNHLY, CDR2 FYNNEI. This CDR3 region has 13 residues. With V trimmed by 3 bases and J by 5 bases, 3 bases remained unmatched. The CDR3 nucleotides read TGTGCCAGCAGTGATCAGGGGGGGTATGGCTACACCTTC. Translation: CASSDQGGYGYTF. The full variable domain, completed using reference TRBV2 and TRBJ1-2, is EPEVTQTPSHQVTQMGQEVILRCVPISNHLYFYWYRQILGQKVEFLVSFYNNEISEKSEIFDDQFSVERPDGSNFTLKIRSTKLEDSAMYFCASSDQGGYGYTFGSGTRLTVV.

This sequence joins TRBV27 and TRBJ1-4; perhaps TRBD1 as D (6 bases). Trimming removed 5 bases from V and 4 bases from J, with 11 bases in between. The CDR3 loop spans 14 amino acids. Germline-derived CDR1 and CDR2 are MNHEY and SMNVEV (reference sequence). The CDR3 spells CASSRTEINEKLFF. Written as DNA, the CDR3 is TGTGCCAGCAGTCGGACAGAAATTAATGAAAAACTGTTTTTT.

The chain links TRBV7-9 to TRBJ2-7, with D maybe TRBD2 (5 bases). V lost 4 bases to trimming and J lost 10 bases, with 17 bases between them. Germline-derived CDR1 and CDR2 are SEHNR and FQNEAQ (reference sequence). The CDR3 is 13 amino acids. This CDR3 reads CASSSEGFGPQYF. The DNA of the CDR3 is TGTGCCAGCAGCTCAGAGGGATTCGGGCCCCAGTACTTC.

The chain has TRBV27 and TRBJ1-5, with a tentative D call TRBD1 (6 bases). The V end was cut by 5 bases, the J end by 1 base, with 9 bases between. The CDR3 is made up of 14 amino acids. Per the germline V gene, CDR1 is MNHEY and CDR2 is SMNVEV (reference sequence). CDR3 nucleotides: TGTGCCAGCAGTATAACAGGGAGCAATCAGCCCCAGCATTTT. It yields the protein CASSITGSNQPQHF.

This clone is a singleton in its sample. The V call is TRBV7-3, the J call TRBJ2-1; D unresolved. V was pared by 1 base and J by 7 bases, with 5 bases between. CDR3 size: 12 residues. Germline CDR1 reads SGHTA; CDR2 reads FQGTGA. CDR3 loop: CASSLIANEQFF. In DNA form, the CDR3 reads TGTGCCAGCAGCTTAATTGCAAATGAGCAGTTCTTC.

The chain carries TRBV2 and TRBJ1-2; D unresolved. This CDR3 is built from 15 residues. Trimming pared 2 bases from V and 4 bases from J, leaving 14 bases between. Germline values: CDR1 SNHLY, CDR2 FYNNEI. The CDR3 DNA reads as TGTGCCAGCAGTGAAAGCCGAAACTCCATCTATGGCTACACCTTC. Translating it yields CASSESRNSIYGYTF.

V and J are TRBV19 and TRBJ1-5; D might be TRBD1 (5 bases). Germline loops: CDR1 LNHDA, CDR2 SQIVND (reference sequence). V was pared by 3 bases and J by 4 bases, with 13 bases between. The CDR3 has 15 amino acids. The CDR3 DNA reads as TGTGCCAGTAGTATGGAGACAGAGGAGAATCAGCCCCAGCATTTT. This codes for CASSMETEENQPQHF.

The V gene is TRBV10-3, the J gene TRBJ1-2; 7 nucleotides align to TRBD1. V lost 8 bases and J lost 2; bases outside the gene matches: 5. The germline gives CDR1 ENHRY, CDR2 SYGVKD. The CDR3 is 13 residues long. Here the CDR3 DNA reads TGTGCCATCGGCCGGGACAGAAACTATGGCTACACCTTC. Protein product: CAIGRDRNYGYTF.